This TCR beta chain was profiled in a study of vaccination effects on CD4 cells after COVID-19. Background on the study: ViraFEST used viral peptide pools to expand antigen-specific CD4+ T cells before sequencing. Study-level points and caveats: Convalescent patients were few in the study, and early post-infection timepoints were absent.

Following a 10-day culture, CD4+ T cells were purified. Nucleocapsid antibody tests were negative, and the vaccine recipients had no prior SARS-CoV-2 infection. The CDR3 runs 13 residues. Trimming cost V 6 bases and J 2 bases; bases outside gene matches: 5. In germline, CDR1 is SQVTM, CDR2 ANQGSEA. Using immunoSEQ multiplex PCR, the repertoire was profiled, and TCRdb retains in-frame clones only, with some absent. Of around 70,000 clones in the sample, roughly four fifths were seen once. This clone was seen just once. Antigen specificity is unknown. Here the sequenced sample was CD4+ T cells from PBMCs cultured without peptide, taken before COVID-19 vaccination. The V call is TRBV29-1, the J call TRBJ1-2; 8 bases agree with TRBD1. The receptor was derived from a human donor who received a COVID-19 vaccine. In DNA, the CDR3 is TGCAGCGTCCTGGACAGGGAAAACTATGGCTACACCTTC. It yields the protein CSVLDRENYGYTF.